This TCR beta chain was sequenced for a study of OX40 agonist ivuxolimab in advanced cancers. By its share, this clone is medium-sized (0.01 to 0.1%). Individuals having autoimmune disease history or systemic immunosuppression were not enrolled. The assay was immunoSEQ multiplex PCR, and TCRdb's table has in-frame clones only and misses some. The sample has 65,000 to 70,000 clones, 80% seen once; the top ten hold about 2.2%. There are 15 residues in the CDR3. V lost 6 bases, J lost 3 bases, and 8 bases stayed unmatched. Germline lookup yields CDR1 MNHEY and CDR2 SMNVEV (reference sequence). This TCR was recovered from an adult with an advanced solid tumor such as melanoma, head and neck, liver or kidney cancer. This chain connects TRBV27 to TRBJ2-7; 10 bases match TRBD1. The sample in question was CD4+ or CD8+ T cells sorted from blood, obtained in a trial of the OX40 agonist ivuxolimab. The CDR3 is CASRPPRDRGYEQYF. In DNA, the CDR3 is TGTGCCAGCAGGCCCCCCCGGGACAGGGGCTACGAGCAGTACTTC.